The T cell receptor (beta chain) described here comes from a study of blood T cell repertoires in COVID-19. Produced via immunoSEQ multiplex PCR; TCRdb's table is partial and in-frame only. The sample includes over 70,000 clones, approximately 89% seen only once; the top ten take 2.6%. The germline V gene has CDR1 DFQATT and CDR2 SNEGSKA (reference sequence). Between the trimmed V and J ends, which lost 3 bases and 0 bases, there was a span of 17 bases. The CDR3 runs to 16 residues. This sequence was found in a middle-aged man with COVID-19, enrolled during active disease. The rearrangement joins TRBV20-1 to TRBJ1-1; tentatively, D is TRBD1 (6 bases). The sample consisted of peripheral blood. The CDR3: CSASRVDRTVNTEAFF. The CDR3 nucleotides read TGCAGTGCTAGTAGGGTCGACAGGACAGTGAACACTGAAGCTTTCTTT.